The clone carrying this T cell receptor (beta chain) appeared once. This sample is part of a study of blood T cells in healthy people across ages. Germline V gene sequence: CDR1 MGHRA, CDR2 YSYEKL. The V gene end was trimmed by 2 bases and the J gene end by 1 base; junction bases not matched to a gene: 4. This CDR3 has 15 residues. With a J-beta primer mix and a sample-barcoded 5' primer, a second PCR ran roughly 6 to 11 cycles. TCRdb called the 5' RACE reads again in MiXCR, with one record for every CDR3 protein. Of approximately 1,100,000 distinct CDR3 sequences listed, over 35% are singletons. The rearrangement links TRBV4-1 to TRBJ2-7; 8 bases map to TRBD2. The material sequenced was blood. The sequence derives from an older woman in good health. CDR3 coding DNA: TGCGCCAGCAGCCAACGACTAGCGCAATCCTACGAGCAGTACTTC. Translation gives CASSQRLAQSYEQYF.